The 32 T cell receptor beta chains given below trace back to one sample, sequenced in a study of cytomegalovirus exposure and HLA in healthy donors. PCR involved 60 Vbeta and 13 Jbeta primers. Assay: immunoSEQ multiplex PCR; the TCRdb copy retains only in-frame clones and omits some. The sample has fewer than 200,000 clones; about 85% are singletons. The material sequenced was PBMCs. The origin of the receptors is a man younger than 35 in good health and CMV-seropositive.

The genes are TRBV5-1 and TRBJ2-1, with TRBD2 matching over 7 bases. Germline CDR1 reads SGHRS; CDR2 reads YFSETQ. This CDR3 contains 14 residues. V lost 6 bases to trimming and J lost 9 bases; unmatched junction nucleotides: 12. The CDR3, as DNA: TGCGCCAGCACCGTGAATACGGGGGGAGCTGAGCAGTTCTTC. This sequence encodes CASTVNTGGAEQFF. Full variable domain (outside the CDR3, taken from reference TRBV5-1 and TRBJ2-1): KAGVTQTPRYLIKTRGQQVTLSCSPISGHRSVSWYQQTPGQGLQFLFEYFSETQRNKGNFPGRFSGRQFSNSRSEMNVSTLELGDSALYLCASTVNTGGAEQFFGPGTRLTVL.

The chain employs TRBV27 and TRBJ1-6; D may be TRBD1 (5 bases). Per germline, CDR1 MNHEY and CDR2 SMNVEV (reference sequence). Trimming shortened V by 2 bases and J by 5 bases, and 10 bases separated the two germline ends. CDR3 length: 15 amino acids. The CDR3 DNA reads as TGTGCCAGCAGTTTAAGTCCAGGGAATAATTCACCCCTCCACTTT. Translation: CASSLSPGNNSPLHF.

The chain carries TRBV9 and TRBJ1-4, with 7 bases identical to TRBD1. The V segment lost 4 bases and the J segment 0 bases; nucleotides outside the gene matches: 3. There are 15 residues in the CDR3. Germline V gives CDR1 SGDLS, CDR2 YYNGEE. CDR3 in DNA: TGTGCCAGCAGCCATGGGACAGCAACTAATGAAAAACTGTTTTTT. It yields the protein CASSHGTATNEKLFF.

This clone was observed once. CDR3 in DNA: TGTGCCAGCAGCCAAGATCTACAGGGGGCGAGGGGCTACACCTTC. This codes for CASSQDLQGARGYTF. This sequence joins TRBV4-2 and TRBJ1-2, with TRBD1 matching over 9 bases. The CDR3 loop spans 15 amino acids. Germline CDR1 LGHNA, CDR2 YNFKEQ. Germline trimming cut 0 bases from V and 8 bases from J; bases unmatched to any gene: 7.

The J gene is TRBJ1-5, the V gene TRBV6-5; D uncertain. This CDR3 is 14 amino acids long. Germline lookup yields CDR1 MNHEY and CDR2 SVGAGI. Trimming shortened V by 6 bases and J by 3 bases, and 12 bases separated the two germline ends. The CDR3 loop is CASRASLYNQPQHF. The CDR3 bases are TGTGCCAGCAGAGCAAGTCTCTACAATCAGCCCCAGCATTTT.

The rearrangement joins TRBV6-4 to TRBJ2-1, with 13 bases aligning to TRBD2. Germline-derived CDR1 and CDR2 are MRHNA and SNTAGT. The ends lost 3 bases at V and 8 bases at J; junction bases unmatched: 4. CDR3 size: 15 residues. The CDR3 DNA is TGTGCCAGCAGTGATACTAGCGGGGGGGCTGATGAGCAGTTCTTC. It translates to CASSDTSGGADEQFF.

The V call is TRBV11-3, the J call TRBJ2-1; D perhaps matches TRBD2 (5 bases). The CDR3 covers 14 residues. Germline V gene sequence: CDR1 SGHNT, CDR2 YENEEA. V gave up 2 bases and J gave up 6 bases, with 11 bases separating them. The CDR3 spells CASSLSLASNEQFF. In DNA, the CDR3 is TGTGCCAGCAGCTTAAGCCTAGCCAGCAATGAGCAGTTCTTC.

The genes are TRBV6-6 and TRBJ1-2, with D possibly TRBD1 on 5 matching bases. The CDR3 totals 14 residues. V was trimmed by 0 bases and J by 4 bases, leaving 9 bases between them. CDR1 is MNHNY, CDR2 SVGAGI, per germline (reference sequence). The chain's CDR3 is CASSYSLGGYGYTF. DNA for the CDR3: TGTGCCAGCAGTTACTCCTTGGGGGGCTATGGCTACACCTTC.

The V gene is TRBV20-1, the J gene TRBJ2-7, with 7 bases identical to TRBD2. V was clipped by 7 bases and J by 5 bases; unmatched bases: 5. The CDR3 is 11 amino acids. CDR1 is DFQATT, CDR2 SNEGSKA, per germline (reference sequence). CDR3 residues: CSVWGGNEQYF. DNA of the CDR3: TGCAGTGTGTGGGGAGGGAACGAGCAGTACTTC.

Written as DNA, the CDR3 is TGCAGCGTTGTTACGGGACTCTTGACCTACGAGCAGTACTTC. Protein: CSVVTGLLTYEQYF. This sequence joins TRBV29-1 and TRBJ2-7; D may be TRBD2 (6 bases). Germline V gene data show CDR1 as SQVTM and CDR2 as ANQGSEA. The CDR3 is made up of 14 amino acids. The V gene lost 4 bases and the J gene lost 2 bases, with 15 bases spanning the gap.

The V gene is TRBV7-3, the J gene TRBJ2-3, with 14 bases lining up with TRBD2. CDR3 length: 18 amino acids. Germline values: CDR1 SGHTA, CDR2 FQGTGA. V lost 4 bases and J lost 4; bases outside the gene matches: 10. Written as DNA, the CDR3 is TGTGCCAGCAGCTCCGGACTAGCGGGGGGAAAATTGGCAGATACGCAGTATTTT. This sequence encodes CASSSGLAGGKLADTQYF.

This chain connects TRBV6-5 to TRBJ1-1, with 10 bases that match TRBD1. There are 12 residues in the CDR3. The germline V gene has CDR1 MNHEY and CDR2 SVGAGI. Unmatched junction bases numbered 3, after V lost 6 bases and J lost 8 bases. CDR3 sequence: CASSRDRGEAFF. The CDR3 bases are TGTGCCAGCAGCCGGGACAGGGGAGAAGCTTTCTTT.

The V and J genes are TRBV6-5 and TRBJ1-6, with 7 bases aligning to TRBD1. Looked up from germline, CDR1 is MNHEY and CDR2 is SVGAGI. V lost 5 bases to trimming and J lost 4 bases; unmatched junction nucleotides: 5. The CDR3 loop spans 15 amino acids. The CDR3 here is CASSRDSLYNSPLHF. The DNA of the CDR3 is TGTGCCAGCAGTCGGGACAGCTTATATAATTCACCCCTCCACTTT.

The chain employs TRBV7-8 and TRBJ2-2; TRBD2 matches 7 bases. Per germline, CDR1 SGHVS and CDR2 FQNEAQ. The J segment lost 0 bases and the V segment lost 5 bases, leaving 6 bases of the junction unmatched. The CDR3 sequence is 16 residues long. CDR3 nucleotides: TGTGCCAGCAGCGCCTTGACTAGCCCGAACACCGGGGAGCTGTTTTTT. As protein: CASSALTSPNTGELFF.

The chain employs TRBV27 and TRBJ2-5; 7 bases are shared with TRBD2. CDR3 length: 15 amino acids. V lost 5 bases and J lost 3; bases outside the gene matches: 9. From germline, CDR1 is MNHEY and CDR2 SMNVEV (reference sequence). The CDR3 sequence: CASSPYAGVEETQYF. In DNA, the CDR3 is TGTGCCAGCAGTCCCTATGCGGGGGTAGAAGAGACCCAGTACTTC.

V usage is TRBV14 and J usage is TRBJ2-1, with D maybe TRBD1 (5 bases). CDR3 length equals 13 residues. The germline V gene encodes CDR1 SGHDN and CDR2 FVKESK. With 2 bases removed from V and 4 bases from J, the gap between germline ends came to 6 bases. CDR3 in amino acids: CASSQTGYNEQFF. CDR3 DNA sequence: TGTGCCAGCAGCCAAACAGGATACAATGAGCAGTTCTTC.

The chain is built from TRBV2 and TRBJ2-7; 7 nucleotides align to TRBD1. Germline CDR1 reads SNHLY; CDR2 reads FYNNEI. The CDR3 covers 12 residues. The V gene end was trimmed by 8 bases and the J gene end by 3 bases; junction bases not matched to a gene: 4. CDR3 DNA sequence: TGTGCCAGCTTACAGGGGCACTACGAGCAGTACTTC. Translating gives CASLQGHYEQYF.

In this sample, this clone turned up once. The V gene is TRBV7-9, the J gene TRBJ2-7, with unresolved D. Trimming shortened V by 5 bases and J by 1 base, and 9 bases separated the two germline ends. Per germline, CDR1 SEHNR and CDR2 FQNEAQ (reference sequence). This CDR3 spans 13 amino acids. DNA of the CDR3: TGTGCCAGCAGCCGAGACTTGTCCTACGAGCAGTACTTC. Translating it yields CASSRDLSYEQYF.

V usage is TRBV6-5 and J usage is TRBJ2-4; D call uncertain. The CDR3 covers 14 residues. Trimming pared 5 bases from V and 0 bases from J, leaving 8 bases between. Germline CDR1 and CDR2: MNHEY and SVGAGI. The CDR3 sequence: CASSTTLAKNIQYF. The CDR3 bases are TGTGCCAGCAGTACGACTTTAGCCAAAAACATTCAGTACTTC.

The chain links TRBV19 to TRBJ1-3; unclear D gene. V was clipped by 3 bases and J by 4 bases, with 13 bases between them. CDR1 is LNHDA and CDR2 is SQIVND in the germline V gene (reference sequence). The CDR3 runs to 15 residues. DNA for the CDR3: TGTGCCAGTAGTATCGAGGTTTCTGCCGGAAACACCATATATTTT. This sequence encodes CASSIEVSAGNTIYF.

The chain links TRBV4-3 to TRBJ2-3, with 7 bases lining up with TRBD2. The CDR3 loop spans 14 amino acids. Germline trimming cut 1 base from V and 4 bases from J; bases unmatched to any gene: 2. Germline CDR1 is LGHNA and CDR2 is YSLEER. The CDR3 region has the DNA TGCGCCAGCAGCCAAGGGACTAGGGCAGATACGCAGTATTTT. The encoded protein is CASSQGTRADTQYF.

The rearrangement joins TRBV21-1 to TRBJ1-6. TRBV21-1 is listed as a pseudogene. The CDR3 loop spans 14 amino acids. The CDR3 spells CASSVWTDNSPLHF. In DNA, the CDR3 is TGTGCCAGCAGCGTCTGGACTGATAATTCACCCCTCCACTTT.

This chain uses TRBV4-3 with TRBJ2-1, with 9 positions matching TRBD2. J gave up 3 bases and V 0 bases, and 6 bases lay outside the gene matches. Germline lookup yields CDR1 LGHNA and CDR2 YSLEER. The CDR3 consists of 17 residues. The CDR3 reads CASSQDYQLAGYNEQFF. CDR3 DNA: TGCGCCAGCAGCCAAGATTATCAACTAGCGGGCTACAATGAGCAGTTCTTC.

The rearrangement joins TRBV7-2 to TRBJ2-3, with 7 bases identical to TRBD2. V was clipped by 5 bases and J by 5 bases; unmatched bases: 10. The CDR3 is 15 amino acids. Germline assignment: CDR1 SGHTA and CDR2 FQGNSA. In DNA form, the CDR3 reads TGTGCCAGCAGCGCAGCGGGAAGAACCGGAGATACGCAGTATTTT. It yields the protein CASSAAGRTGDTQYF.

CDR3 amino acids: CASKMGDNTEAFF. CDR3 DNA sequence: TGTGCCAGTAAAATGGGAGACAACACTGAAGCTTTCTTT. The chain is built from TRBV19 and TRBJ1-1, with D hard to call. The V gene lost 7 bases and the J gene lost 2 bases, with 11 bases spanning the gap. There are 13 residues in the CDR3. CDR1 and CDR2 from the germline V gene are LNHDA and SQIVND (reference sequence).

This chain's CDR3 is CASSQEGGQGEAFF. In DNA form, the CDR3 reads TGCGCCAGCAGCCAAGAGGGGGGACAGGGCGAAGCTTTCTTT. The genes are TRBV4-3 and TRBJ1-1; 9 bases fit TRBD1. The CDR3 is 14 amino acids. Germline CDR1 is LGHNA and CDR2 is YSLEER. With 0 bases clipped from V and 8 bases from J, the junction kept 4 bases outside the gene matches.

The V gene is TRBV19, the J gene TRBJ2-7; TRBD1 matches at 8 bases. J was trimmed by 2 bases and V by 3 bases; bases with no gene match: 3. The CDR3 spans 14 residues. CDR1 LNHDA and CDR2 SQIVND come from the germline V gene (reference sequence). DNA of the CDR3: TGTGCCAGTAGTATGGCACAGGGGGCCTACGAGCAGTACTTC. It yields the protein CASSMAQGAYEQYF.

The gene calls are TRBV5-1 and TRBJ2-7, with 7 bases aligning to TRBD2. CDR1 is SGHRS, CDR2 YFSETQ, per germline. CDR3 length equals 12 residues. V lost 0 bases and J lost 6; bases outside the gene matches: 0. CDR3 in amino acids: CASSLAGGEQYF. The CDR3 nucleotides read TGCGCCAGCAGCTTGGCGGGGGGCGAGCAGTACTTC.

V gene TRBV2 combines with J gene TRBJ2-2; D is perhaps TRBD2 (6 bases). This CDR3 comprises 15 residues. Trimming pared 3 bases from V and 4 bases from J, leaving 12 bases between. Germline values: CDR1 SNHLY, CDR2 FYNNEI. The CDR3, as DNA: TGTGCCAGCAGTGAGGGCGGGACTTCCACCGGGGAGCTGTTTTTT. Amino acid sequence: CASSEGGTSTGELFF.

This clone has a single count. In nucleotides, the CDR3 is TGTGCCAGCAGCTTAGTGTGGGGCCCCTTGAACACTGAAGCTTTCTTT. This translates into CASSLVWGPLNTEAFF. V and J are TRBV7-8 and TRBJ1-1; perhaps TRBD1 as D (5 bases). Germline assignment: CDR1 SGHVS and CDR2 FQNEAQ. Trimming took off 1 base at V and 0 bases at J, with 12 bases between the two ends. The CDR3 covers 16 residues.

V and J are TRBV4-2 and TRBJ2-1, with unresolved D. The CDR3 is made up of 16 amino acids. Looked up from germline, CDR1 is LGHNA and CDR2 is YNFKEQ. V gave up 3 bases and J gave up 1 base, with 13 bases separating them. The CDR3 bases are TGTGCCAGCAGCCACGATCGTACTACTTCCTACAATGAGCAGTTCTTC. Translation: CASSHDRTTSYNEQFF.

V gene TRBV18 combines with J gene TRBJ2-1, with TRBD1 as a possible D gene (6 bases). V was clipped by 6 bases and J by 6 bases, with 18 bases between them. The germline V gene encodes CDR1 KGHSH and CDR2 LQKENI. The CDR3 runs to 15 residues. CDR3 DNA sequence: TGTGCCAGCTCGAGGAGACAGGATCGGTTCAATGAGCAGTTCTTC. Protein sequence: CASSRRQDRFNEQFF.